This T cell receptor (beta chain) was sequenced in a study of T cells in Graves' hyperthyroidism and ophthalmopathy. Notes on the study in general: Researchers found most expanded thyroid clonotypes above 0.001 in blood as well.

Over 18 months, lack of ophthalmopathy progression marked Graves' hyperthyroidism as stable. Turning to this clonotype: Its antigen is not known.

Germline values: CDR1 MNHEY, CDR2 SMNVEV (reference sequence). The trim removed 7 bases at V and 2 bases at J, leaving 11 bases unmatched. The CDR3 spans 18 residues. Amplified regions were TCR beta CDR3 sequences from RNA transcripts. RT-PCR in the first round (using the HTBI primer set) targeted the TCR CDR3. TCRdb re-called the multiplex PCR reads with MiXCR, one entry per CDR3 protein. The sample holds about 690,000 distinct CDR3 sequences; approximately 15% are singletons and the top ten take less than 20%. The specimen was blood. The rearrangement links TRBV27 to TRBJ2-1; 13 nucleotides line up with TRBD2. The sequence was collected from a man aged 45 to 65 with Graves' hyperthyroidism. CDR3 protein: CASTAGLAGRSPYNEQFF. CDR3 nucleotide sequence: TGTGCCAGCACCGCGGGACTAGCGGGGCGAAGCCCCTACAATGAGCAGTTCTTC.